This is a list of T cell receptor beta chains from one sample in a study of shared clonotypes between healthy human individuals. Sequenced by immunoSEQ multiplex PCR; TCRdb stores in-frame clones only, minus some. The sample records some 2,100,000 clones, 90% to 97% being singletons. The sequenced sample was naive CD4+ T cells sorted from blood. Receptors originate from a man younger than 30 in good health. CDR3s include the opening cysteine and the closing phenylalanine or tryptophan. Part of the rows lack a size; the others show once, few, many or a class for expanded clones.

>TRBJ2-5|NA|TRBV6-5
CATHRTVGETQYF
>TRBJ2-4|once|TRBV6-6
CASSYTGLGNIQYF
>TRBJ1-5|once|TRBV2
CASSGGLGQPQHF
>TRBJ2-1|NA|TRBV27
CASSGQGASNEQFF
>TRBJ2-3|NA|TRBV2
CASRAGTQTPGTQYF
>TRBJ2-1|NA|TRBV6-4
CASSDTGFPSSYNEQFF
>TRBJ2-3|NA|TRBV5-4
CASSLGAGGPADTQYF
>TRBJ2-7|NA|TRBV14
CASSLTRGTEQYF
>TRBJ1-2|NA|TRBV18
CASSPPTGANYGYTF
>TRBJ1-5|NA|TRBV5-1
CASSLESDGRGPQHF
>TRBJ2-3|NA|TRBV7-2
CASSFFLLTSTDTQYF
>TRBJ2-5|NA|TRBV29-1
CSVKAEWETQYF
>TRBJ1-6|once|TRBV15
CATSRGGDNSPLHF
>TRBJ2-3|NA|TRBV28
CASSPGSLDTQYF
>TRBJ1-6|NA|TRBV25-1
CARNSPLHF
>TRBJ2-3|NA|TRBV7-2
CASSFAPGLAGEDTQYF
>TRBJ1-5|NA|TRBV28
CASTSSQQPQHF
>TRBJ2-7|NA|TRBV6-5
CASSYGGSGGYEQYF
>TRBJ1-1|NA|TRBV15
CATSRDRRVTEAFF
>TRBJ2-7|NA|TRBV30
CAWSVLGALLTYEQYF
>TRBJ1-1|NA|TRBV2
CASTTLGRNTEAFF
>TRBJ2-7|NA|TRBV11-2
CASSPGLRTYEQYF
>TRBJ1-4|NA|TRBV10-3
CAISDNQGQDLFF
>TRBJ1-1|NA|TRBV6-4
CASNPTRETEAFF
>TRBJ2-5|NA|TRBV30
CAWSGYLDGGPQKTQYF
>TRBJ1-6|few|TRBV19
CATLDRENSPLHF
>TRBJ2-2|NA|TRBV5-5
CASSFRGLTGELFF
>TRBJ1-2|NA|TRBV19
CASRAGTGAGGYTF
>TRBJ2-1|NA|TRBV5-6
CASSSLRGAYNEQFF
>TRBJ1-5|NA|TRBV7-2
CASSPMGVSNQPQHF
>TRBJ2-7|NA|TRBV27
CASSLTPRTGGREQYF
>TRBJ2-7|NA|TRBV10-3
CAIASGAGYEQYF
>TRBJ2-2|NA|TRBV19
CASSSPGGTGELFF
>TRBJ2-7|NA|TRBV11-2
CASNTAGTGPYEQYF
>TRBJ1-5|NA|TRBV14
CASSQPEQGSQHF
>TRBJ2-7|NA|TRBV6-1
CASNHLAGDEQYF
>TRBJ1-1|NA|TRBV18
CASSPQGLGTEAFF
>TRBJ1-2|once|TRBV7-2
CASSPRQRPSPFF
>TRBJ2-6|NA|TRBV29-1
CSVEARNKANVLTF
>TRBJ2-3|once|TRBV30
CAWSNLLLGTGEPDTQYF
>TRBJ2-5|NA|TRBV6-5
CASRRQGQETQYF
>TRBJ1-2|NA|TRBV28
CASSSGQGRHGYTF
>TRBJ2-4|NA|TRBV6-6
CASRVEAGGNIQYF
>TRBJ2-7|NA|TRBV6-5
CASSFRDRPYEQYF
>TRBJ2-7|NA|TRBV21-1
CASTKSWTDPYEQYF
>TRBJ2-7|NA|TRBV19
CASSYGQGNIDEQYF
>TRBJ2-3|NA|TRBV5-8
CASSLGLASTDTQYF
>TRBJ2-1|NA|TRBV6-1
CASSPAELSYNEQFF
>TRBJ2-1|NA|TRBV30
CAWSFRTLVNEQFF
>TRBJ1-1|NA|TRBV7-2
CASSLSNRTGQFGAFF
>TRBJ2-7|NA|TRBV29-1
CSVRRDYEQYF
>TRBJ1-5|NA|TRBV28
CASSPPWGLHQPQHF
>TRBJ2-7|NA|TRBV7-7
CASRGGRGFDEQYF
>TRBJ2-3|NA|TRBV15
CATSRDPRTRDTQYF
>TRBJ1-1|NA|TRBV28
CASSPAAAGDTEAFF
>TRBJ1-2|NA|TRBV11-2
CASSQPGQGGYGYTF